These T cell receptor beta chains were read from a single sample in a study of identifying expanded T cells in peripheral blood. Assay: immunoSEQ multiplex PCR; the TCRdb copy retains only in-frame clones and omits some. The table has some 120,000 clones, about four fifths seen once. Input material: blood. The receptor source for this set is a person aged 18 to 70 in good health. Both conserved end residues are part of each CDR3. D genes are given only for firm matches. The size of a clone is reported for some rows only, either as once, few or many, or as a class for expanded clones.

>TRBV6-1|-|once|TRBJ2-3
CASSTVVGVADTQYF
TGTGCCAGCAGCACCGTGGTGGGGGTGGCCGATACGCAGTATTTT
>TRBV4-1|TRBD2|-|TRBJ2-5
CASSRSLAGVRETQYF
TGCGCCAGCAGCCGATCACTAGCGGGGGTTCGAGAGACCCAGTACTTC
>TRBV11-2|-|-|TRBJ1-5
CASSLFGGNQPQHF
TGTGCCAGCAGCTTATTTGGCGGGAATCAGCCCCAGCATTTT
>TRBV5-4|-|-|TRBJ2-5
CASSLAQQETQYF
TGTGCCAGCAGCTTGGCCCAGCAAGAGACCCAGTACTTC
>TRBV5-6|-|-|TRBJ2-7
CASNFAPSAEIYEQYF
TGTGCCAGCAACTTCGCCCCTTCTGCGGAGATCTACGAGCAGTACTTC
>TRBV25-1|-|-|TRBJ1-4
CASTDYPGQKGEKLFF
TGTGCCAGCACAGATTATCCCGGACAGAAAGGGGAAAAACTGTTTTTT
>TRBV4-3|-|-|TRBJ1-1
CASSQDRADRLSEAFF
TGCGCCAGCAGCCAAGACCGGGCAGACAGACTAAGTGAAGCTTTCTTT
>TRBV2|TRBD1|-|TRBJ1-6
CASSGRTGNSPLHF
TGTGCCAGCAGTGGGAGGACAGGGAATTCACCCCTCCACTTT
>TRBV6-1|-|-|TRBJ1-3
CASSEVRVYSGNTIYF
TGTGCCAGCAGTGAAGTAAGGGTCTACTCTGGAAACACCATATATTTT
>TRBV7-6|-|-|TRBJ1-1
CASSFLTTPMNTEAFF
TGTGCCAGCAGCTTCCTCACAACACCTATGAACACTGAAGCTTTCTTT
>TRBV5-6|TRBD1|-|TRBJ2-5
CASSLSVATGGQETQYF
TGTGCCAGCAGCTTGAGTGTTGCCACAGGGGGTCAAGAGACCCAGTACTTC
>TRBV6-1|-|-|TRBJ1-5
CASSESVQGVNQPQHF
TGTGCCAGCAGTGAATCGGTCCAGGGAGTGAATCAGCCCCAGCATTTT
>TRBV7-9|TRBD1|-|TRBJ2-1
CASSSSGGTGVNEQFF
TGTGCCAGCAGCTCATCCGGAGGGACAGGGGTCAATGAGCAGTTCTTC
>TRBV19|-|-|TRBJ1-5
CASHTQGYNNQPQHF
TGTGCCAGTCACACACAGGGATACAACAATCAGCCCCAGCATTTT
>TRBV5-6|-|-|TRBJ1-4
CASSPTLATSNEKLFF
TGTGCCAGCAGCCCGACGTTAGCAACTTCTAATGAAAAACTGTTTTTT
>TRBV27|-|-|TRBJ2-2
CASSRAGTGELFF
TGTGCCAGCAGTAGGGCAGGAACCGGGGAGCTGTTTTTT
>TRBV6-1|TRBD2|-|TRBJ2-5
CASISGLAGSETQYF
TGTGCCAGCATCAGCGGACTAGCTGGGTCGGAGACCCAGTACTTC
>TRBV5-1|-|-|TRBJ1-2
CASSLSPSYGYTF
TGCGCCAGCAGCTTGAGTCCCAGCTATGGCTACACCTTC
>TRBV5-8|-|-|TRBJ1-6
CASSLPPPGSSPLHF
TGTGCCAGCAGCCTCCCCCCTCCAGGGAGTTCACCCCTCCACTTT
>TRBV18|-|-|TRBJ2-5
CASSPSKGLGETQYF
TGTGCCAGCTCACCGAGTAAGGGGCTGGGAGAGACCCAGTACTTC
>TRBV6-1|-|-|TRBJ1-2
CASRSTYLGGDGYTF
TGTGCCAGCAGATCCACTTATCTGGGGGGGGACGGCTACACCTTC
>TRBV6-1|-|-|TRBJ1-1
CASSAVTENTEAFF
TGTGCCAGCAGTGCGGTGACAGAGAACACTGAAGCTTTCTTT
>TRBV5-1|TRBD1|-|TRBJ1-1
CASSGGTGLEAFF
TGCGCCAGCAGCGGCGGGACAGGACTAGAAGCTTTCTTT
>TRBV7-3|-|-|TRBJ1-5
CASSRTVFGQPQHF
TGTGCCAGCAGCAGGACAGTGTTTGGTCAGCCCCAGCATTTT
>TRBV30|TRBD1|-|TRBJ1-2
CAWKRQGGNYGYTF
TGTGCCTGGAAAAGACAGGGTGGGAACTATGGCTACACCTTC
>TRBV18|-|once|TRBJ2-5
CATNGQQQETQYF
TGTGCCACCAACGGACAGCAACAAGAGACCCAGTACTTC
>TRBV5-6|TRBD1|-|TRBJ2-7
CASSLTGGEDEQYF
TGTGCCAGCAGCTTGACAGGGGGTGAAGACGAGCAGTACTTC
>TRBV7-2|-|-|TRBJ1-5
CASSDWGGPQHF
TGTGCCAGCAGCGACTGGGGGGGGCCCCAGCATTTT
>TRBV2|-|few|TRBJ1-2
CASDEQSYGYTF
TGTGCCAGCGATGAACAGAGCTATGGCTACACCTTC
>TRBV7-9|-|-|TRBJ1-2
CASSPQVLGYTF
TGTGCCAGCAGCCCACAGGTCCTTGGCTACACCTTC
>TRBV9|TRBD2|-|TRBJ2-1
CASRRTSGDNEQFF
TGTGCCAGCAGAAGGACTAGCGGGGACAATGAGCAGTTCTTC
>TRBV4-3|TRBD1|-|TRBJ1-1
CASSQVRDRELGF
TGCGCCAGCAGCCAAGTCCGGGACAGAGAATTGGGTTTT
>TRBV4-3|-|few|TRBJ1-1
CASSRSIGTLNTEAFF
TGCGCCAGCAGCCGGAGCATAGGGACACTGAACACTGAAGCTTTCTTT
>TRBV27|-|few|TRBJ2-2
CASSLSARVLGELFF
TGTGCCAGCAGTTTATCCGCCCGTGTGTTAGGGGAGCTGTTTTTT
>TRBV19|-|-|TRBJ1-4
CASSIGHPPRNEKLFF
TGTGCCAGTAGTATAGGACACCCTCCCCGTAATGAAAAACTGTTTTTT
>TRBV6-1|-|-|TRBJ1-1
CASGVRDDEAFF
TGTGCCAGCGGAGTCAGGGACGATGAAGCTTTCTTT
>TRBV25-1|TRBD1|-|TRBJ2-4
CASHGQVGIQYF
TGTGCCAGCCACGGACAGGTCGGCATTCAGTACTTC
>TRBV25-1|-|-|TRBJ2-2
CASIGSNTGELFF
TGTGCCAGCATAGGTTCGAACACCGGGGAGCTGTTTTTT
>TRBV7-6|-|once|TRBJ2-2
CASSLAIEGTGELFF
TGTGCCAGCAGCTTAGCGATTGAGGGAACCGGGGAGCTGTTTTTT
>TRBV18|-|-|TRBJ1-2
CASSPLPAGRRFDGYTF
TGTGCCAGCTCACCACTTCCGGCAGGCCGGCGCTTCGATGGCTACACCTTC
>TRBV11-3|-|-|TRBJ2-7
CASSQGGSDSEQYF
TGTGCCAGCAGCCAGGGGGGGAGTGACAGCGAGCAGTACTTC
>TRBV7-7|-|-|TRBJ1-3
CASSLDSAVGNTIYF
TGTGCCAGCAGCTTAGATTCGGCGGTAGGAAACACCATATATTTT
>TRBV29-1|-|-|TRBJ1-2
CSARDQPYGYTF
TGCAGCGCCAGGGACCAGCCTTATGGCTACACCTTC
>TRBV9|-|-|TRBJ2-3
CASSVVGSRTDTQYF
TGTGCCAGCAGCGTAGTGGGAAGCCGCACAGATACGCAGTATTTT
>TRBV7-9|-|-|TRBJ1-4
CASSPPALSDKLFF
TGTGCCAGCAGCCCCCCGGCTCTCAGTGACAAACTGTTTTTT